The 20 T cell receptor beta chains reported below all come from one sample, sequenced in a study of blood T cell repertoires in COVID-19. Using immunoSEQ multiplex PCR, the repertoire was profiled, and TCRdb retains in-frame clones only, with some absent. The table shows 300,000 to 400,000 clones, with over 75% occurring only once. Sequencing was performed on peripheral blood. The receptors originated from a human donor in a cohort sampled during active COVID-19.

This chain connects TRBV5-1 to TRBJ2-7, with TRBD1 matching 10 bases. The CDR3 loop spans 12 amino acids. CDR1 and CDR2 from the germline V gene are SGHRS and YFSETQ. With V trimmed by 0 bases and J by 12 bases, 3 bases remained unmatched. The CDR3 DNA reads TGCGCCAGCAGCTTGGGCGGGACAGGGGCGTACTTC. This sequence encodes CASSLGGTGAYF.

The V and J genes are TRBV2 and TRBJ2-1; D gene ambiguous. CDR3 length equals 12 residues. From germline, CDR1 is SNHLY and CDR2 FYNNEI. V was cut by 1 base and J by 12 bases, with 10 bases left in between. CDR3 DNA sequence: TGTGCCAGCAGTGAAGGACCCAGCGTGCAGTTCTTC. This codes for CASSEGPSVQFF.

This clone was counted between two and nine times. CDR3 in amino acids: CASRIQGRGYTF. The CDR3 nucleotides read TGTGCCAGCAGGATACAGGGACGTGGCTACACCTTC. This rearrangement joins TRBV27 to TRBJ1-2; D is perhaps TRBD1 (6 bases). CDR1 and CDR2 (germline): MNHEY, SMNVEV (reference sequence). Trimming removed 6 bases at V and 7 bases at J, with 12 bases between. The CDR3 consists of 12 residues.

The chain carries TRBV9 and TRBJ2-3, with 11 nucleotides matching TRBD2. Germline V gene lookup returns CDR1 SGDLS and CDR2 YYNGEE. The CDR3 extends over 14 amino acids. The V and J ends lost 5 bases and 8 bases, in that order; junction bases with no gene match: 7. Written as DNA, the CDR3 is TGTGCCAGCAGGTTAGCGGGGGGGCATGGTACGCAGTATTTT. Translating it yields CASRLAGGHGTQYF.

The V call is TRBV6-4, the J call TRBJ2-3; 12 nucleotides line up with TRBD2. The CDR3 runs 18 residues. V lost 0 bases to trimming and J lost 1 base; unmatched junction nucleotides: 5. CDR1 MRHNA and CDR2 SNTAGT come from the germline V gene. Here the CDR3 reads CASSDSVTSGGRTDTQYF. CDR3 coding DNA: TGTGCCAGCAGTGACTCAGTAACTAGCGGGGGGCGCACAGATACGCAGTATTTT.

This clone has more than one count but fewer than ten. V is TRBV6-5 and J is TRBJ2-3; D gene ambiguous. Trimming pared 4 bases from V and 2 bases from J, leaving 16 bases between. The CDR3 loop spans 16 amino acids. CDR1 is MNHEY and CDR2 is SVGAGI in the germline V gene. This CDR3 reads CASSSTARASTDTQYF. CDR3 in DNA: TGTGCCAGCAGTTCAACAGCCCGAGCTTCCACAGATACGCAGTATTTT.

V gene TRBV4-1 combines with J gene TRBJ2-3, with D uncertain. The V gene's germline CDR1 is MGHRA and CDR2 YSYEKL. Trimming took 6 bases from V and 0 from J, leaving 7 bases between them. This CDR3 has 13 amino acids. The CDR3 DNA reads TGCGCCAGCAGAGCTACTAGCACAGATACGCAGTATTTT. This sequence encodes CASRATSTDTQYF.

The CDR3 protein is CASSTGQTASTDTQYF. CDR3 in DNA: TGTGCCAGTAGCACCGGACAAACCGCTAGCACAGATACGCAGTATTTT. This chain links TRBV19 with TRBJ2-3, with a tentative D call TRBD1 (5 bases). Germline V gives CDR1 LNHDA, CDR2 SQIVND (reference sequence). The CDR3 runs to 16 residues. Trimming shortened V by 6 bases and J by 0 bases, and 16 bases separated the two germline ends.

This sequence joins TRBV7-3 and TRBJ2-5; TRBD2 is a possible D gene (6 bases). The V gene's germline CDR1 is SGHTA and CDR2 FQGTGA. CDR3 length: 13 residues. Trimming shortened V by 5 bases and J by 2 bases, and 9 bases separated the two germline ends. The CDR3: CASSPGVQETQYF. CDR3 nucleotide sequence: TGTGCCAGCAGCCCGGGGGTTCAAGAGACCCAGTACTTC.

The V gene is TRBV15, the J gene TRBJ1-3; D not certain. CDR1 is LNHNV, CDR2 YYDKDF, per germline (reference sequence). Trimming left V 0 bases short and J 0 bases short, with 6 bases between. CDR3 size: 15 residues. CDR3 region: CATSREALSGNTIYF. The DNA of the CDR3 is TGTGCCACCAGCAGAGAAGCTCTCTCTGGAAACACCATATATTTT. Drawing the rest from reference TRBV15 and TRBJ1-3, the complete variable domain is DAMVIQNPRYQVTQFGKPVTLSCSQTLNHNVMYWYQQKSSQAPKLLFHYYDKDFNNEADTPDNFQSRRPNTSFCFLDIRSPGLGDTAMYLCATSREALSGNTIYFGEGSWLTVV.

This chain connects TRBV6-5 to TRBJ1-4; 7 nucleotides agree with TRBD1. The CDR3 has 15 residues. The trim removed 2 bases at V and 0 bases at J, leaving 0 bases unmatched. Germline V CDR1 and CDR2: MNHEY, SVGAGI. In nucleotides, the CDR3 is TGTGCCAGCAGTTACACAGGGGCAACTAATGAAAAACTGTTTTTT. Translated: CASSYTGATNEKLFF.

The chain couples TRBV10-3 to TRBJ1-1; 9 bases are shared with TRBD1. V gave up 4 bases and J gave up 1 base; unmatched junction bases: 10. Germline V gene sequence: CDR1 ENHRY, CDR2 SYGVKD. The CDR3 has 17 residues. CDR3 bases: TGTGCCATCAGTGGGGACAGGGCCAGATTCGCGAACACTGAAGCTTTCTTT. Translation gives CAISGDRARFANTEAFF.

This chain links TRBV12-5 with TRBJ2-2; TRBD1 is a possible D gene (6 bases). This CDR3 has 15 amino acids. CDR1 and CDR2 from the germline V gene are LGHNT and FRNRAP. V dropped 0 bases and J dropped 3 bases, with 8 bases sitting between them. The CDR3 DNA reads as TGTGCTAGTGGTTTGGTAGCAGGGGACACCGGGGAGCTGTTTTTT. Translation gives CASGLVAGDTGELFF.

V and J are TRBV6-5 and TRBJ2-2, with 11 bases identical to TRBD2. CDR1 and CDR2 from the germline V gene are MNHEY and SVGAGI. This CDR3 contains 14 residues. V lost 6 bases, J lost 7 bases, and 4 bases stayed unmatched. The CDR3 nucleotides read TGTGCCAGCAGACCTAGCGGGGGGAACGGGGAGCTGTTTTTT. This sequence encodes CASRPSGGNGELFF.

The chain has TRBV19 and TRBJ1-1; D is possibly TRBD1 (6 bases). The CDR3 covers 12 residues. Germline V gene data show CDR1 as LNHDA and CDR2 as SQIVND (reference sequence). The V and J ends lost 6 bases and 12 bases respectively, with 17 bases between them. CDR3 residues: CASSPVTGKPFF. The CDR3 DNA reads TGTGCCAGTAGCCCAGTTACAGGGAAGCCTTTCTTT.

This clone was observed once. This chain uses TRBV24-1 with TRBJ1-1; 7 bases match TRBD1. Germline CDR1 KGHDR, CDR2 SFDVKD. V lost 8 bases and J lost 4; bases outside the gene matches: 9. The CDR3 is 14 amino acids. Here the CDR3 reads CATNPGGGLTEAFF. DNA of the CDR3: TGTGCCACCAACCCAGGGGGAGGTCTCACTGAAGCTTTCTTT.

The rearrangement joins TRBV7-3 to TRBJ1-6, with D possibly matching TRBD1 (6 bases). Trimming removed 1 base from V and 6 bases from J, with 10 bases in between. The length of the CDR3 is 15 residues. From germline, CDR1 is SGHTA and CDR2 FQGTGA. The CDR3 sequence: CASSLSQGINSPLHF. CDR3 nucleotides: TGTGCCAGCAGCTTAAGTCAGGGGATTAATTCACCCCTCCACTTT. The full variable domain, with the rest looked up from reference TRBV7-3 and TRBJ1-6, is GAGVSQTPSNKVTEKGKYVELRCDPISGHTALYWYRQSLGQGPEFLIYFQGTGAADDSGLPNDRFFAVRPEGSVSTLKIQRTERGDSAVYLCASSLSQGINSPLHFGNGTRLTVT.

J is TRBJ2-7 and V is TRBV12-3 or TRBV12-4; perhaps TRBD1 as D (5 bases). This CDR3 has 13 amino acids. The V end lost 6 bases, the J end lost 2 bases, and 11 bases lay between the germline ends. This CDR3 is CASRPTDTYEQYF. Here the CDR3 DNA reads TGTGCCAGCAGGCCGACAGACACCTACGAGCAGTACTTC.

The rearrangement links TRBV7-8 to TRBJ2-3; D remains unclear. The CDR3 has 19 residues. Germline V gene data show CDR1 as SGHVS and CDR2 as FQNEAQ. V shed 1 base and J shed 0 bases, with 20 bases lying between them. CDR3 loop: CASSLGIFRLGGSTDTQYF. The CDR3 DNA sequence: TGTGCCAGCAGCTTAGGGATTTTTCGTCTTGGCGGTAGCACAGATACGCAGTATTTT.

This rearrangement joins TRBV7-6 to TRBJ2-7, with D possibly matching TRBD2 (5 bases). This CDR3 region has 15 residues. V lost 5 bases and J lost 2, with 16 bases in between. Germline assignment: CDR1 SGHVS and CDR2 FNYEAQ. CDR3 DNA: TGTGCCAGCAGCCTCCGAACCGGGGTGACCTACGAGCAGTACTTC. It encodes CASSLRTGVTYEQYF.